This is a list of T cell receptor beta chains from one sample in a study of blood T cell repertoires in COVID-19. Assay: immunoSEQ multiplex PCR; the TCRdb copy retains only in-frame clones and omits some. The sample contains 120,000 to 150,000 clones, roughly nine tenths of which appear only once. Sequencing was done on a sample of peripheral blood. All receptors come from a man younger than 35 with COVID-19, enrolled during active disease. CDR3s include the opening cysteine and the closing phenylalanine or tryptophan. A D gene is named only where the DNA matches it firmly. Clone size is stated in some rows and not others, as once, few, many or a class when expanded.

V gene	D gene	J gene	clone size	CDR3 DNA	CDR3 protein
TRBV4-2	NA	TRBJ2-2	NA	TGTGCCAGCAGCCAAGCCCAGGGTTACGGGACCGGGGAGCTGTTTTTT	CASSQAQGYGTGELFF
TRBV5-8	TRBD1	TRBJ2-5	NA	TGTGCCAGCAACTCCGGACAGGGCCAAGAGACCCAGTACTTC	CASNSGQGQETQYF
TRBV6-2/TRBV6-3	TRBD2	TRBJ2-1	NA	TGTGCCAGCAGTCGGGGGACTAGCGGGAGTTCAGTGAATGAGCAGTTCTTC	CASSRGTSGSSVNEQFF
TRBV18	NA	TRBJ1-4	NA	TGTGCCAGCTCACCAAGGAGGTCAAATGAAAAACTGTTTTTT	CASSPRRSNEKLFF
TRBV5-6	NA	TRBJ2-1	NA	TGTGCCAGCAGCCGGTCCCGAGACAGTGAGCAGTTCTTC	CASSRSRDSEQFF
TRBV9	NA	TRBJ2-1	NA	TGTGCCAGCAGCGGGGCCTCGAGCGGGTCCTCCTACAATGAGCAGTTCTTC	CASSGASSGSSYNEQFF
TRBV7-9	NA	TRBJ1-5	NA	TGTGCCAGCAGCCGGGACTTGCAGCCCCAGCATTTT	CASSRDLQPQHF
TRBV27	NA	TRBJ1-2	NA	TGTGCCAGCAGTTTTGGCGGAAACTATGGCTACACCTTC	CASSFGGNYGYTF
TRBV7-2	NA	TRBJ1-5	NA	TGTGCCAGCAGCTTACGAGGTTTCATGGATCAGCCCCAGCATTTT	CASSLRGFMDQPQHF
TRBV9	NA	TRBJ1-3	once	TGTGCCAGCAGCACAAACCCCGGACAGCGAGAATCTGGAAACACCATATATTTT	CASSTNPGQRESGNTIYF
TRBV4-1	NA	TRBJ2-1	NA	TGCGCCAGCAGCCAAGATCGGGGACAATCCTTCAATGAGCAGTTCTTC	CASSQDRGQSFNEQFF
TRBV5-1	TRBD1	TRBJ2-1	NA	TGCGCCAGCAGCTTGGGTGACAGGGGGCCGGATGAGCAGTTCTTC	CASSLGDRGPDEQFF
TRBV19	NA	TRBJ1-5	NA	TGTGCCAGTAGTTGGGGGGGACGCAATCAGCCCCAGCATTTT	CASSWGGRNQPQHF
TRBV6-6	TRBD2	TRBJ2-1	NA	TGTGCCAGCAGTGAGGGAGCGGGAGGGAAGGATGAGCAGTTCTTC	CASSEGAGGKDEQFF
TRBV27	TRBD1	TRBJ1-5	NA	TGTGCCAGCAGTCCAGGCAGGGGGCGGGGGCAGCCCCAGCATTTT	CASSPGRGRGQPQHF
TRBV7-8	NA	TRBJ2-2	NA	TGTGCCAGCAGCTTACTGTCTAGCACGAACACCGGGGAGCTGTTTTTT	CASSLLSSTNTGELFF
TRBV10-3	TRBD1	TRBJ2-7	NA	TGTGCCATCCGACCGGGACAGGGGGGTTTCGAGCAGTACTTC	CAIRPGQGGFEQYF
TRBV23-1	TRBD1	TRBJ2-7	NA	TGCGCCAGCAGTCCAGCCTCCGGGACAGGGTGCAACGAGCAGTACTTC	CASSPASGTGCNEQYF
TRBV7-2	NA	TRBJ2-7	NA	TGTGCCAGCAGCTTATCGGGCGGGCCTTCCTACGAGCAGTACTTC	CASSLSGGPSYEQYF
TRBV14	NA	TRBJ1-5	NA	TGTGCCAGCAGCCAAGGGGGCTGGCCCCAGCATTTT	CASSQGGWPQHF
TRBV7-9	TRBD1	TRBJ1-4	NA	TGTGCCAGCAGCTACCGGGACAGGCTTGCAACTAATGAAAAACTGTTTTTT	CASSYRDRLATNEKLFF
TRBV6-5	NA	TRBJ2-1	NA	TGTGCCAGCAGTTTAAACTACAATGAGCAGTTCTTC	CASSLNYNEQFF
TRBV27	NA	TRBJ1-2	NA	TGTGCCAGCAGCACAGGGTACGGTGGCTACACCTTC	CASSTGYGGYTF
TRBV6-1	TRBD1	TRBJ2-6	NA	TGTGCCAGCAGTGTTCAGACAGGGGCTGGGGCCAACGTCCTGACTTTC	CASSVQTGAGANVLTF
TRBV7-9	TRBD1	TRBJ2-7	once	TGTGCCAGCAGCTCGAGACAGGGGCGGCGGTACGAGCAGTACTTC	CASSSRQGRRYEQYF
TRBV5-1	TRBD1	TRBJ2-3	NA	TGCGCCAGCAGCTTGACAGGGGCTATGAGACGCACAGATACGCAGTATTTT	CASSLTGAMRRTDTQYF
TRBV5-6	NA	TRBJ2-3	NA	TGTGCCAGCACCATGGGCAGAAATACGCAGTATTTT	CASTMGRNTQYF
TRBV5-1	TRBD1	TRBJ1-6	NA	TGCGCCACCGGTCCGGGACAGGGTGATTCACCCCTCCACTTT	CATGPGQGDSPLHF
TRBV7-3	NA	TRBJ2-2	NA	TGTGCCAGCAGCTTAAACGGCGGAGCGAACACCGGGGAGCTGTTTTTT	CASSLNGGANTGELFF
TRBV7-9	NA	TRBJ1-2	few	TGTGCCAGCAGCTTATTAGGACTCAAGATGAATGGCTACACCTTC	CASSLLGLKMNGYTF
TRBV19	NA	TRBJ2-1	NA	TGTGCCAGTAGTATAGGGGCTCAAGAGCAGTTCTTC	CASSIGAQEQFF
TRBV25-1	TRBD1	TRBJ1-2	once	TGTGCCAGCAGTGTTAACAGGGGCGCGAGGGCGGATGGCTACACCTTC	CASSVNRGARADGYTF